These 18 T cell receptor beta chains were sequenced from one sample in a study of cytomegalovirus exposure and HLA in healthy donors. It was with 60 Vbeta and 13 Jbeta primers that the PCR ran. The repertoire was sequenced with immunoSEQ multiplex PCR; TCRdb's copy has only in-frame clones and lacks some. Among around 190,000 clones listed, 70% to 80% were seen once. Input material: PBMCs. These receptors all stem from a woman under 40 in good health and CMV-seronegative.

CDR3 DNA sequence: TGTGCCAGCAGAATAACGTGGTCTGAGCCTGATGAAAAACTGTTTTTT. Protein product: CASRITWSEPDEKLFF. This sequence joins TRBV27 and TRBJ1-4; D is unresolved. CDR1 is MNHEY, CDR2 SMNVEV, per germline (reference sequence). The CDR3 is made up of 16 amino acids. Trimming stripped 6 bases from V and 6 bases from J, with 20 bases between.

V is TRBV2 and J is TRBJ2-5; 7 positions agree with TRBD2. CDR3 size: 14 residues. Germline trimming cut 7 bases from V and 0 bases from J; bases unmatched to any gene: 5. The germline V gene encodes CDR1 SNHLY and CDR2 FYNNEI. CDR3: CASKRDEYQETQYF. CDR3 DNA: TGTGCCAGCAAGCGGGACGAGTACCAAGAGACCCAGTACTTC.

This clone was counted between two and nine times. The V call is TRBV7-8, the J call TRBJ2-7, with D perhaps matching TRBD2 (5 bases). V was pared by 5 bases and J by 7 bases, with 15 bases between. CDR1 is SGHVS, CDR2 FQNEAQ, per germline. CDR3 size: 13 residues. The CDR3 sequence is CASSLPRGGEQYF. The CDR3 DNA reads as TGTGCCAGCAGCCTACCCCGGGGTGGGGAGCAGTACTTC.

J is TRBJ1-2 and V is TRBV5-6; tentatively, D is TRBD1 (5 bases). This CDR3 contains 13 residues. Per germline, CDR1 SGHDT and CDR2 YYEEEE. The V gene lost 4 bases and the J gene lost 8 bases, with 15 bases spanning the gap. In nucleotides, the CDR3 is TGTGCCAGCAGCCTCGGGAGGGGTGACGGCTACACCTTC. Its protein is CASSLGRGDGYTF.

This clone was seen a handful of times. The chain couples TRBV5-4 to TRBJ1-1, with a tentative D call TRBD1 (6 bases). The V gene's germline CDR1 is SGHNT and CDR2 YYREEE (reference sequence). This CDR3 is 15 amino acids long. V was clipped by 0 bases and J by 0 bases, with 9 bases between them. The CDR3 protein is CASSLVGQLNTEAFF. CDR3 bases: TGTGCCAGCAGCTTGGTCGGACAGTTGAACACTGAAGCTTTCTTT.

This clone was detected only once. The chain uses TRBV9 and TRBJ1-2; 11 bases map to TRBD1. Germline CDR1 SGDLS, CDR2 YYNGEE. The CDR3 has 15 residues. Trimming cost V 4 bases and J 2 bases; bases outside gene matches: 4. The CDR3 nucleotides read TGTGCCAGCAGCACCCGGGACAGGGGGAACTATGGCTACACCTTC. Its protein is CASSTRDRGNYGYTF.

DNA for the CDR3: TGTGCCTGGATGGACAGTCTGAATTCACCCCTCCACTTT. It specifies CAWMDSLNSPLHF. This chain uses TRBV30 with TRBJ1-6, with D tentatively TRBD1 (6 bases). CDR1 and CDR2 (germline): GTSNPN, SVGIG (reference sequence). The CDR3 totals 13 residues. Trimming removed 4 bases at V and 7 bases at J, with 11 bases between.

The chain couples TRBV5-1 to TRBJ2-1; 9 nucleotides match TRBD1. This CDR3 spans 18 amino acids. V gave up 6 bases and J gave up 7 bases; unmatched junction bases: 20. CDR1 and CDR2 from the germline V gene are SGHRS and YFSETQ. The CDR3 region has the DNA TGCGCCAGCACCGCGAACCAGGACAGGGGAGGTCTGTGGAATGAGCAGTTCTTC. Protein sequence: CASTANQDRGGLWNEQFF.

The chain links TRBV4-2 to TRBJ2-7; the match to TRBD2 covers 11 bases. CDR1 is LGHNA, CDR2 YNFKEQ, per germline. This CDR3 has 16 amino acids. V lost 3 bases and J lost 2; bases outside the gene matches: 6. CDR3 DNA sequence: TGTGCCAGCAGCCATCTAGCGGGAGGAGCAACCTACGAGCAGTACTTC. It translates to CASSHLAGGATYEQYF.

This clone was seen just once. The CDR3: CASSPYRGYTEAFF. CDR3 coding DNA: TGTGCCAGCTCACCTTACAGGGGTTACACTGAAGCTTTCTTT. The chain couples TRBV18 to TRBJ1-1; 7 bases line up with TRBD1. Germline CDR1 is KGHSH and CDR2 is LQKENI. The V segment lost 3 bases and the J segment 3 bases; nucleotides outside the gene matches: 4. CDR3 size: 14 residues.

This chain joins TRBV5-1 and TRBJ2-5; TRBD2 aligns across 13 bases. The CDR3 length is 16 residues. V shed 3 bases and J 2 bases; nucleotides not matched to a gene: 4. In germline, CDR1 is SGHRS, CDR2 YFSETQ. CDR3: CASSWGLAGTQETQYF. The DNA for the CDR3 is TGCGCCAGCAGCTGGGGACTAGCGGGAACGCAAGAGACCCAGTACTTC.

The CDR3 spells CASQSGLFLTDTQYF. As DNA, the CDR3 is TGTGCCAGCCAATCGGGACTTTTCCTCACAGATACGCAGTATTTT. This chain uses TRBV11-1 with TRBJ2-3; tentative D call: TRBD2 (6 bases). Trimming left V 8 bases short and J 2 bases short, with 17 bases between. Germline V CDR1 and CDR2: SGHAT, FQDESV (reference sequence). The CDR3 has 15 amino acids.

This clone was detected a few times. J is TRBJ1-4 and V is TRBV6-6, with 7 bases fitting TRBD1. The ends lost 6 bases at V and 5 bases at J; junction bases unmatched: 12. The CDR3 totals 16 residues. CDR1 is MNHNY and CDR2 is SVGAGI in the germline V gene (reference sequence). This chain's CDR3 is CASRQGLGLSNEKLFF. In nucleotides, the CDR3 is TGTGCCAGCAGACAGGGGCTGGGTTTGAGCAATGAAAAACTGTTTTTT.

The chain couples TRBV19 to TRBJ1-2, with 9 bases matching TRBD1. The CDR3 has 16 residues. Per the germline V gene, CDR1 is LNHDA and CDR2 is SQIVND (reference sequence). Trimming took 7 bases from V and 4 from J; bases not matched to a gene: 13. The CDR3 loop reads CASTPPKTGGGYGYTF. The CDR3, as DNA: TGTGCCAGTACCCCGCCCAAAACAGGGGGCGGCTATGGCTACACCTTC.

Here the CDR3 DNA reads TGTGCCAGCAGTTACAGAGGGGGCGGGCAGCCCCAGCATTTT. This sequence encodes CASSYRGGGQPQHF. This rearrangement joins TRBV6-5 to TRBJ1-5, with 7 bases fitting TRBD1. CDR1 is MNHEY and CDR2 is SVGAGI in the germline V gene. This CDR3 has 14 amino acids. V lost 2 bases and J lost 7; bases outside the gene matches: 5.

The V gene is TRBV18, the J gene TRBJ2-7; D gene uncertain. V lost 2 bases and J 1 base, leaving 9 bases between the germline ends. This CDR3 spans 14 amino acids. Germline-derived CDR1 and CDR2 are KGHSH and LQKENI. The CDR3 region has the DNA TGTGCCAGCTCACCATTACGAGGTTCCTACGAGCAGTACTTC. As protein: CASSPLRGSYEQYF. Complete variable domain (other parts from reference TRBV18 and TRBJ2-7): NAGVMQNPRHLVRRRGQEARLRCSPMKGHSHVYWYRQLPEEGLKFMVYLQKENIIDESGMPKERFSAEFPKEGPSILRIQQVVRGDSAAYFCASSPLRGSYEQYFGPGTRLTVT.

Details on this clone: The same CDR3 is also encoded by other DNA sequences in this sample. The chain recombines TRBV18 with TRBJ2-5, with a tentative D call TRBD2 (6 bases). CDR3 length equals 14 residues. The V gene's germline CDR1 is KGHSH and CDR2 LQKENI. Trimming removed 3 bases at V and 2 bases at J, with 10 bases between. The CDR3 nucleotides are TGTGCCAGCTCACCCGGACTAAATCAAGAGACCCAGTACTTC. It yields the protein CASSPGLNQETQYF.

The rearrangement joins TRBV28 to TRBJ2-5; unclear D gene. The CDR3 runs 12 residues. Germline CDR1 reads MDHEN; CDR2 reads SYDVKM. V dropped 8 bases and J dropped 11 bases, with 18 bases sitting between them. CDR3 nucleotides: TGTGCCAGCTCCTACCCAAATACCAAGCAGTACTTC. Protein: CASSYPNTKQYF.